The rows below give T cell receptor beta chains drawn from one sample of a study of T cell responses to AZD1222 COVID-19 vaccine. TCRdb's table, derived via immunoSEQ multiplex PCR, lists solely in-frame clones and lacks some. The top ten clones hold roughly 4.4% of a sample with over 150,000 clones, about 90% of them seen once. Specimen: peripheral blood, collected on day 0 of MenACWY control vaccination. Receptors were obtained from an adult in good health. The conserved cysteine and the conserved F or W are not part of the CDR3 here.

TRBV5-1	TRBJ1-1	12	ASSLAGGITEAF
TRBV30	TRBJ1-1	11	AWNGGGGTEAF
TRBV13	TRBJ2-3	12	ASRFGQGTDTQY
TRBV7-8	TRBJ1-3	10	ASSLRGNTIY
TRBV5-4	TRBJ2-5	12	ASSLGPRRETQY
TRBV6-2/TRBV6-3	TRBJ2-4	14	ASSTPRRAHSNIQY
TRBV29-1	TRBJ2-1	11	SVDKGSGNEQF
TRBV5-6	TRBJ2-2	14	ASSLFRTGRTGELF
TRBV30	TRBJ1-1	14	AWSEGSGPRGTEAF
TRBV30	TRBJ2-1	13	AWSVPTAPYNEQF
TRBV19	TRBJ1-1	16	ASSHRGGSSHVDTEAF
TRBV5-1	TRBJ1-3	15	ASSYTGGLNSGNTIY
TRBV28	TRBJ2-2	16	ASIWGGLAGGPTGELF
TRBV9	TRBJ1-4	13	ASSVGTGINEKLF
TRBV27	TRBJ1-3	15	ASSPITRQVSGNTIY
TRBV4-2	TRBJ1-2	11	ASSRDRVGGYT
TRBV6-2/TRBV6-3	TRBJ2-5	13	ASSSPTILQETQY
TRBV30	TRBJ1-2	10	ACPDRDLGYT
TRBV7-9	TRBJ2-1	14	ASSPRLAGDHNEQF
TRBV9	TRBJ2-1	13	ASSVVASRNNEQF
TRBV15	TRBJ1-3	14	ATSRRRDPYGNTIY
TRBV5-1	TRBJ1-1	12	ASRVDRGNTEAF
TRBV9	TRBJ1-1	15	ASSLEEHWPEDTEAF
TRBV7-2	TRBJ2-2	14	ASSLVGTANTGELF
TRBV18	TRBJ1-2	13	ASSRTTGTDYGYT
TRBV7-2	TRBJ2-5	12	ASSYLPPGETQY
TRBV29-1	TRBJ2-5	15	SVDGLAGEVNQETQY
TRBV29-1	TRBJ2-1	12	SVVGSGRVNEQF
TRBV28	TRBJ1-2	11	ASRTGLNYGYT
TRBV27	TRBJ1-6	11	ASSLKGWSPLH
TRBV6-5	TRBJ2-5	13	ASGREQGEEETQY
TRBV6-6	TRBJ2-7	13	ASSSLAGTAYEQY
TRBV9	TRBJ1-3	13	ASSVDAVFGNTIY
TRBV19	TRBJ1-6	15	ASRKGQGEEYGSPLH
TRBV5-1	TRBJ2-5	11	ASSFLAQETQY
TRBV7-2	TRBJ2-1	13	ASSPIVGSANEQF
TRBV9	TRBJ2-1	13	ASSVATGGVDEQF
TRBV4-2	TRBJ2-1	14	ASSQGASGSAHPQF
TRBV2	TRBJ2-3	11	ASRASGTDTQY
TRBV29-1	TRBJ1-1	12	SADPTGMNTEAF
TRBV7-8	TRBJ1-4	12	ASSFDRGHEKLF
TRBV11-3	TRBJ2-5	12	ASSKGTHQETQY
TRBV12-3/TRBV12-4	TRBJ2-2	11	ASSFGYTGELF
TRBV30	TRBJ2-2	12	AWSLTSKDGELF
TRBV29-1	TRBJ2-5	13	SVGGAGARGGTQY
TRBV30	TRBJ2-7	10	AWRRQAYEQY
TRBV6-1	TRBJ1-2	12	ASSERWDNYGYT